The 14 T cell receptor beta chains in this list originate from one sample, sequenced in a study of control samples from healthy donors and cancer patients. Repertoires were generated with immunoSEQ multiplex PCR, while TCRdb's copy carries only in-frame clones and drops some. This sample has around 9,000 clones, with roughly nine tenths found just once. The material sequenced was PBMCs. Receptors were obtained from a man aged 55-75 years with colorectal cancer.

The CDR3 loop reads CASSVWGEEVSWYF. CDR3 nucleotides: TGTGCCAGCAGTGTTTGGGGCGAGGAAGTTTCATGGTACTTC. The V and J genes are TRBV28 and TRBJ2-5; D perhaps matches TRBD1 (5 bases). Germline values: CDR1 MDHEN, CDR2 SYDVKM. V was clipped by 5 bases and J by 13 bases, with 23 bases between them. This CDR3 is built from 14 residues.

In its sample, this clone was seen a few times. This chain connects TRBV6-5 to TRBJ1-2; 9 positions agree with TRBD1. Germline CDR1 reads MNHEY; CDR2 reads SVGAGI. V shed 6 bases and J 4 bases; nucleotides not matched to a gene: 9. The CDR3 has 15 residues. The CDR3 is CASSRAGQGSYGYTF. In DNA form, the CDR3 reads TGTGCCAGCAGCCGAGCCGGACAGGGGAGCTATGGCTACACCTTC.

The genes are TRBV4-3 and TRBJ2-7; the D gene is possibly TRBD1 (6 bases). This CDR3 comprises 15 residues. Germline V gives CDR1 LGHNA, CDR2 YSLEER. With 0 bases removed from V and 2 bases from J, the gap between germline ends came to 11 bases. The CDR3 sequence: CASSQEFQGTYEQYF. Here the CDR3 DNA reads TGCGCCAGCAGCCAAGAATTCCAGGGGACCTACGAGCAGTACTTC.

J is TRBJ2-4 and V is TRBV2; D possibly corresponds to TRBD2 (6 bases). V shed 2 bases and J shed 2 bases, with 7 bases lying between them. CDR1 and CDR2 (germline): SNHLY, FYNNEI. The CDR3 extends over 14 amino acids. CDR3 in DNA: TGTGCCAGCAGTGAACGGGGGACCAAAAACATTCAGTACTTC. It yields the protein CASSERGTKNIQYF.

Here the CDR3 DNA reads TGCGCCAGCAGACAGAGGACAGGTGGATCACCCCTCCACTTT. Its protein product is CASRQRTGGSPLHF. The chain recombines TRBV5-1 with TRBJ1-6; TRBD1 matches 7 bases. Germline lookup yields CDR1 SGHRS and CDR2 YFSETQ. CDR3 size: 14 residues. V shed 5 bases, J shed 10 bases, and the junction held 9 bases outside the gene matches.

V usage is TRBV7-2 and J usage is TRBJ2-3; D possibly uses TRBD1 or TRBD2 (5 bases each). The CDR3 spans 15 residues. Germline-derived CDR1 and CDR2 are SGHTA and FQGNSA. V was trimmed by 5 bases and J by 4 bases, leaving 16 bases between them. The CDR3 loop is CASSPARGGSDTQYF. The CDR3 DNA follows: TGTGCCAGCAGCCCAGCGAGGGGCGGTTCAGATACGCAGTATTTT.

This clone was picked up one time. The gene calls are TRBV5-8 and TRBJ2-1; D may be TRBD2 (5 bases). Germline lookup yields CDR1 SGHTS and CDR2 YDEGEE. The CDR3 has 12 amino acids. Trimming took 4 bases from V and 10 from J, leaving 12 bases between them. The DNA of the CDR3 is TGTGCCAGCAGCCGCGACCCGGGAGAGCAGTTCTTC. This encodes CASSRDPGEQFF. Full variable domain (missing parts from reference TRBV5-8 and TRBJ2-1): EAGVTQSPTHLIKTRGQQATLRCSPISGHTSVYWYQQALGLGLQFLLWYDEGEERNRGNFPPRFSGRQFPNYSSELNVNALELEDSALYLCASSRDPGEQFFGPGTRLTVL.

In this sample, this clone turned up a few times. For the CDR3, the DNA is TGTGCCAGCAGCGGCAGGGGGCGAGGGACTGAAGCTTTCTTT. Translation gives CASSGRGRGTEAFF. The J gene is TRBJ1-1, the V gene TRBV5-4; 8 bases line up with TRBD1. The CDR3 is 14 residues long. V lost 4 bases to trimming and J lost 5 bases; unmatched junction nucleotides: 7. Germline CDR1 is SGHNT and CDR2 is YYREEE (reference sequence).

The count of this clone is one. V is TRBV4-2 and J is TRBJ2-7, with D unresolved. V lost 0 bases, J lost 5 bases, and 5 bases lay in between. Germline V gives CDR1 LGHNA, CDR2 YNFKEQ. The CDR3 runs to 12 residues. Written as DNA, the CDR3 is TGTGCCAGCAGCCAAGATCCCGACGAGCAGTACTTC. Amino acid sequence: CASSQDPDEQYF.

This rearrangement joins TRBV6-5 to TRBJ2-3; D may be TRBD1 or TRBD2 (5 bases each). Germline V gene sequence: CDR1 MNHEY, CDR2 SVGAGI. CDR3 length equals 15 residues. V dropped 4 bases and J dropped 6 bases, with 17 bases sitting between them. CDR3 bases: TGTGCCAGCAGTTTCGGCGACAGTCCGGGGGATACGCAGTATTTT. It codes for CASSFGDSPGDTQYF.

In this sample, this clone turned up once. The chain joins TRBV11-1 to TRBJ2-1, with D uncertain. Trimming left V 4 bases short and J 6 bases short, with 13 bases between. Germline V gene data show CDR1 as SGHAT and CDR2 as FQDESV (reference sequence). CDR3 length: 14 residues. CDR3 loop: CASSSSKGRNEQFF. Here the CDR3 DNA reads TGTGCCAGCAGCTCGTCGAAGGGTCGCAATGAGCAGTTCTTC.

This clone has only one observation. A junction end diverges from the germline sequence, so it may reflect a read error. The chain carries TRBV7-7 and TRBJ2-6; 8 bases agree with TRBD1. This CDR3 has 17 amino acids. Germline-derived CDR1 and CDR2 are SSHAT and FNYEAQ (reference sequence). CDR3 in amino acids: CASSADRGSSGANVLTF. In DNA form, the CDR3 reads TGTGCTAGCAGCGCCGACAGGGGAAGCTCTGGGGCCAACGTCCTGACTTTC.

The chain is built from TRBV28 and TRBJ1-2; 8 positions agree with TRBD1. V lost 7 bases, J lost 6 bases, and 13 bases stayed unmatched. This CDR3 is built from 15 residues. Germline V gene lookup returns CDR1 MDHEN and CDR2 SYDVKM. DNA for the CDR3: TGTGCCAGCATTGACAGGGGTAAGGAGCGGGATGGCTACACCTTC. It yields the protein CASIDRGKERDGYTF.

Only one count was recorded for this clone. The V and J genes are TRBV28 and TRBJ1-1; D unresolved. Trimming cost V 3 bases and J 0 bases, with 20 bases left between them. The CDR3 has 18 amino acids. Germline CDR1 MDHEN, CDR2 SYDVKM. CDR3 residues: CASSFGLRGRIMNTEAFF. CDR3 coding DNA: TGTGCCAGCAGTTTCGGACTCCGAGGCCGTATCATGAACACTGAAGCTTTCTTT.